What follows are 3 T cell receptor beta chains derived from one specimen sequenced in a study of blood T cell repertoires in COVID-19. TCRdb keeps only in-frame clones here, not all; method: immunoSEQ multiplex PCR. The data contain around 450,000 clones, around nine tenths of them seen just once; the ten biggest clones take up approximately 2%. The specimen was PBMCs or T cells enriched from blood (not recorded which). Receptors were obtained from a young woman with acute COVID-19.

This chain joins TRBV7-9 and TRBJ1-2; D not resolved. Deletions cut 4 bases from V and 4 bases from J, with 7 bases between. Looked up from germline, CDR1 is SEHNR and CDR2 is FQNEAQ (reference sequence). The CDR3 length is 12 residues. The CDR3 bases are TGTGCCAGCAGCTACGGTGCCTATGGCTACACCTTC. This sequence encodes CASSYGAYGYTF.

This sequence joins TRBV10-2 and TRBJ1-2, with D tentatively TRBD1 (5 bases). CDR3 length equals 16 residues. Germline V gene sequence: CDR1 WSHSY, CDR2 SAAADI. Trimming took off 0 bases at V and 3 bases at J, with 14 bases between the two ends. CDR3 residues: CASSESVRGFHYGYTF. The DNA for the CDR3 is TGCGCCAGCAGTGAGTCTGTAAGGGGTTTCCACTATGGCTACACCTTC.

The chain employs TRBV5-8 and TRBJ2-3, with a weak D call TRBD1 (6 bases). CDR1 and CDR2 (germline): SGHTS, YDEGEE. Trimming left V 0 bases short and J 2 bases short, with 10 bases between. The CDR3 length is 15 residues. CDR3 protein: CASSLVRGYTDTQYF. CDR3 in DNA: TGTGCCAGCAGCTTGGTCAGGGGATACACAGATACGCAGTATTTT.